A single sample is the source of the 13 T cell receptor beta chains below, sequenced in a study of vaccination and CD4 T cells after COVID-19. Stated treatment: roughly 11-day PBMC culture with coronavirus spike peptide pools or control peptides (ViraFEST assay). Their antigens remain unidentified. Oncomine TCR Beta short-read sequencing was applied to DNA from cultured CD4+ T cells. MiXCR was run by TCRdb on the PCR reads, yielding one entry per CDR3 protein. The sample holds about 3,300 distinct CDR3 sequences; around 80% are singletons and the top ten take roughly 36%. The specimen was CD4+ T cells from blood, cultured in vitro. Every receptor here comes from a human donor who had recovered from COVID-19.

J is TRBJ1-2 and V is TRBV2, with TRBD1 as a possible D gene (5 bases). The CDR3 length is 16 residues. Germline V gene data show CDR1 as SNHLY and CDR2 as FYNNEI. The germline V and J ends were trimmed by 4 bases and 2 bases, with 17 bases remaining between them. The CDR3 region is CASSGGDTRTNYGYTF. DNA for the CDR3: TGTGCCAGCAGTGGTGGAGACACCCGGACAAACTATGGCTACACCTTC.

A few counts support this clonotype. The J gene is TRBJ1-5, the V gene TRBV6-1; 11 nucleotides match TRBD1. Germline loops: CDR1 MNHNS, CDR2 SASEGT. V gave up 6 bases and J gave up 0 bases; unmatched junction bases: 7. This CDR3 spans 17 amino acids. In nucleotides, the CDR3 is TGTGCCAGCAGCGGGGGGACAGGGGGATATAGCAATCAGCCCCAGCATTTT. Translating gives CASSGGTGGYSNQPQHF.

The rearrangement uses TRBV6-5 and TRBJ1-1; D unclear. The V end was cut by 4 bases, the J end by 4 bases, with 7 bases between. CDR1 MNHEY and CDR2 SVGAGI come from the germline V gene. CDR3 length equals 12 residues. CDR3 sequence: CASSWTFTEAFF. The CDR3 coding sequence is TGTGCCAGCAGTTGGACCTTCACTGAAGCTTTCTTT.

The V gene is TRBV19, the J gene TRBJ2-7; 7 bases line up with TRBD2. J gave up 5 bases and V 5 bases, and 15 bases lay outside the gene matches. Germline loops: CDR1 LNHDA, CDR2 SQIVND (reference sequence). CDR3 length equals 16 residues. The CDR3 reads CASSAPGLVGSHEQYF. The CDR3 DNA reads TGTGCCAGTAGTGCCCCTGGACTAGTCGGTAGCCACGAGCAGTACTTC.

The V call is TRBV18, the J call TRBJ1-2; D remains unclear. V lost 6 bases, J lost 0 bases, and 5 bases lay in between. CDR3 length equals 12 residues. From germline, CDR1 is KGHSH and CDR2 LQKENI. CDR3 nucleotides: TGTGCCAGCTCGGGGACTAACTATGGCTACACCTTC. It is translated as CASSGTNYGYTF.

The V and J genes are TRBV6-1 and TRBJ1-1; the D is unclear. The CDR3 runs 13 residues. Looked up from germline, CDR1 is MNHNS and CDR2 is SASEGT. With 8 bases removed from V and 0 bases from J, the gap between germline ends came to 10 bases. The CDR3 region is CASRRVMNTEAFF. In nucleotides, the CDR3 is TGTGCCAGCCGCCGGGTAATGAACACTGAAGCTTTCTTT.

The rearrangement links TRBV6-1 to TRBJ2-2; D perhaps matches TRBD1 (6 bases). Germline CDR1 MNHNS, CDR2 SASEGT. The CDR3 consists of 15 residues. V shed 6 bases and J shed 4 bases, with 15 bases lying between them. The CDR3 reads CASRTGPSFTGELFF. The CDR3 nucleotides read TGTGCCAGCAGGACAGGACCCTCGTTCACCGGGGAGCTGTTTTTT.

The rearrangement uses TRBV2 and TRBJ1-5; TRBD1 matches 7 bases. In germline, CDR1 is SNHLY, CDR2 FYNNEI. The CDR3 loop spans 13 amino acids. With 6 bases clipped from V and 2 bases from J, the junction kept 1 base outside the gene matches. CDR3 in amino acids: CASSGQGNQPQHF. CDR3 DNA sequence: TGTGCCAGCAGCGGACAGGGCAATCAGCCCCAGCATTTT.

The chain combines TRBV18 with TRBJ1-1; D gene ambiguous. This CDR3 has 14 residues. Trimming left V 0 bases short and J 10 bases short, with 15 bases between. Germline CDR1 and CDR2: KGHSH and LQKENI. The CDR3 region is CASSPPVDGEGAFF. In DNA form, the CDR3 reads TGTGCCAGCTCACCACCGGTCGACGGGGAGGGAGCTTTCTTT.

The chain links TRBV7-3 to TRBJ2-2, with D possibly being TRBD1 (6 bases). Deletions cut 1 base from V and 3 bases from J, with 18 bases between. This CDR3 is built from 18 residues. From germline, CDR1 is SGHTA and CDR2 FQGTGA. The DNA for the CDR3 is TGTGCCAGCAGCTTAAGTAGGTGGCAGGGGCCAGACACCGGGGAGCTGTTTTTT. As protein: CASSLSRWQGPDTGELFF.

This clonotype was observed once. V is TRBV6-1 and J is TRBJ1-3; D is perhaps TRBD1 (5 bases). CDR1 MNHNS and CDR2 SASEGT come from the germline V gene. The CDR3 extends over 14 amino acids. V lost 5 bases to trimming and J lost 1 base, with 9 bases between them. The CDR3 DNA is TGTGCCAGCAGTCCGAACAGGTCTGGAAACACCATATATTTT. The encoded protein is CASSPNRSGNTIYF.

This clonotype was detected only a few times. The V gene is TRBV3-1, the J gene TRBJ1-5, with 7 bases fitting TRBD1. Germline V gene sequence: CDR1 LGHDT, CDR2 YNNKEL (reference sequence). The CDR3 sequence is 16 residues long. With 1 base clipped from V and 4 bases from J, the junction kept 7 bases outside the gene matches. The DNA for the CDR3 is TGTGCCAGCAGCCAAGGGGGAGGGGGCAAGAATCAGCCCCAGCATTTT. Protein product: CASSQGGGGKNQPQHF.

This clonotype qualifies as large. J is TRBJ1-2 and V is TRBV27; no clear D gene. CDR1 is MNHEY and CDR2 is SMNVEV in the germline V gene (reference sequence). V lost 8 bases and J 8 bases, leaving 18 bases between the germline ends. The length of the CDR3 is 13 residues. The CDR3 coding sequence is TGTGCCAGCGGTTCCCCGAAATGGGGAGGCTACACCTTC. It translates to CASGSPKWGGYTF.